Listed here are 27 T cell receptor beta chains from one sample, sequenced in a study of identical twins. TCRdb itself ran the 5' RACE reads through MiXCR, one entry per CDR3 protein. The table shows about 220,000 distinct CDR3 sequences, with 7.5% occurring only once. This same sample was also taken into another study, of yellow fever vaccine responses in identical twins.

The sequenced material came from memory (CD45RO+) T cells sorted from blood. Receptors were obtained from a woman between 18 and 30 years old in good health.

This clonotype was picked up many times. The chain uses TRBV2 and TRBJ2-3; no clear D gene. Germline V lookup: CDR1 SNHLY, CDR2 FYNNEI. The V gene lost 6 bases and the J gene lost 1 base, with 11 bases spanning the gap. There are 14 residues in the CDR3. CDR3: CASRLGWGTDTQYF. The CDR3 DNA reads TGTGCCAGCAGGTTGGGGTGGGGCACAGATACGCAGTATTTT.

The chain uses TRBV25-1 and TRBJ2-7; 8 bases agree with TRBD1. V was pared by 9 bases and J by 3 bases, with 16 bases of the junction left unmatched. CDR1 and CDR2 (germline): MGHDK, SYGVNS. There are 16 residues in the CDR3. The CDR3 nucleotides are TGTGCCAGAACAGATACCTCGACAGGGGCCTTCTACGAGCAGTACTTC. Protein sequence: CARTDTSTGAFYEQYF.

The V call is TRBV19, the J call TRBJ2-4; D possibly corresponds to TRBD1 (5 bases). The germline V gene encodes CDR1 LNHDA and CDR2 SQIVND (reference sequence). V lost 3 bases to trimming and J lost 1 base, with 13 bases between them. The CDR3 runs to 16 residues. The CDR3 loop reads CASSIGQGWAKNIQYF. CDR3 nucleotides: TGTGCCAGTAGTATTGGCCAGGGATGGGCCAAAAACATTCAGTACTTC.

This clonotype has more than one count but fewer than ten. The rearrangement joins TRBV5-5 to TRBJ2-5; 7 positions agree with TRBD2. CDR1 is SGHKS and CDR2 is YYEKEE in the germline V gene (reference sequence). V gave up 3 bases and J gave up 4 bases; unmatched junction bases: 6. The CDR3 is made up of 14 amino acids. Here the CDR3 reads CASSSGGGGETQYF. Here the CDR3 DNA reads TGTGCCAGCAGCTCGGGTGGGGGGGGAGAGACCCAGTACTTC.

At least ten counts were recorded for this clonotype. The CDR3 coding sequence is TGTGCCACCAGTGATCCCAGTCCGAAGGAGACCCAGTACTTC. It is translated as CATSDPSPKETQYF. The chain uses TRBV24-1 and TRBJ2-5; D unresolved. CDR1 is KGHDR, CDR2 SFDVKD, per germline. V gave up 3 bases and J gave up 5 bases, with 12 bases separating them. The CDR3 consists of 14 residues.

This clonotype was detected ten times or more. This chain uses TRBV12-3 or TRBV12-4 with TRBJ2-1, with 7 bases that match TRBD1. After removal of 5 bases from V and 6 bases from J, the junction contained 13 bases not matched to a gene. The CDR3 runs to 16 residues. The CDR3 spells CASSLGRQGNINEQFF. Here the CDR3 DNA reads TGTGCCAGCAGTCTCGGAAGACAGGGCAACATCAATGAGCAGTTCTTC.

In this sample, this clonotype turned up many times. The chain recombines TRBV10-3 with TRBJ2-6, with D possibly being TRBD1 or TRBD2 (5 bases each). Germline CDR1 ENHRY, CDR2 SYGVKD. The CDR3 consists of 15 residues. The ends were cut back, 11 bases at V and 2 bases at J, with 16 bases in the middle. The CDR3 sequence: CASTAQGAGANVLTF. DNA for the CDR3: TGTGCCTCCACTGCTCAGGGAGCTGGGGCCAACGTCCTGACTTTC.

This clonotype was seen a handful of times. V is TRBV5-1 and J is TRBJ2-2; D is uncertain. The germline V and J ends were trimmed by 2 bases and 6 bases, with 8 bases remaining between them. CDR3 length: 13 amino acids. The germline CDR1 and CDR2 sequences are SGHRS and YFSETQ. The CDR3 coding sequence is TGCGCCAGCAGCTTAACGGTGTCCGGGGAGCTGTTTTTT. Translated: CASSLTVSGELFF.

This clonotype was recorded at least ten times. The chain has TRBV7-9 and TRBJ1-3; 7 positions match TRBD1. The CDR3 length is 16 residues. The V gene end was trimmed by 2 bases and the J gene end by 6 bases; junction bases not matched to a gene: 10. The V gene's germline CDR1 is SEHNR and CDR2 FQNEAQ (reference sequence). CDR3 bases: TGTGCCAGCAGCTTAATCCCCGGCAGGGGGGAAAACACCATATATTTT. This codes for CASSLIPGRGENTIYF.

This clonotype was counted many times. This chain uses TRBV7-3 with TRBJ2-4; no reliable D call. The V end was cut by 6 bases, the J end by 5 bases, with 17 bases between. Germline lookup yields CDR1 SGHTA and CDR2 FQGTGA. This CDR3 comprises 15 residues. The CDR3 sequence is CASSTYPGPENIQYF. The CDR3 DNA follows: TGTGCCAGCAGTACATACCCGGGTCCCGAAAACATTCAGTACTTC.

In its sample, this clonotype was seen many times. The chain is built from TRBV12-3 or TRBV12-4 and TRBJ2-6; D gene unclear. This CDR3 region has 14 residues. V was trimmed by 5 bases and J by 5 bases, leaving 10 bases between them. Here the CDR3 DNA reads TGTGCCAGCAGTACGGATGGTCGGGCCAACGTCCTGACTTTC. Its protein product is CASSTDGRANVLTF.

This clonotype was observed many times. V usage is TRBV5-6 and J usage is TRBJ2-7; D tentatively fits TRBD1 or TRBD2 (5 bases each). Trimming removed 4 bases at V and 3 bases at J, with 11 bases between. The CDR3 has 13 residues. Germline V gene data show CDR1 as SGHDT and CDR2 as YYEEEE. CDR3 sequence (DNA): TGTGCCAGCAGCCAGGGACGTCTCTACGAGCAGTACTTC. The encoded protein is CASSQGRLYEQYF.

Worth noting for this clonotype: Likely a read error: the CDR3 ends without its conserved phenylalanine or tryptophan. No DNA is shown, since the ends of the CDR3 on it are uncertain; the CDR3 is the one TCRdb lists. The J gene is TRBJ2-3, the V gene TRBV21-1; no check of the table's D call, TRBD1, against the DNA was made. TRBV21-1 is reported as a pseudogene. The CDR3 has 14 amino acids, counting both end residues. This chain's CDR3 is CASSKYWDRHRLVG.

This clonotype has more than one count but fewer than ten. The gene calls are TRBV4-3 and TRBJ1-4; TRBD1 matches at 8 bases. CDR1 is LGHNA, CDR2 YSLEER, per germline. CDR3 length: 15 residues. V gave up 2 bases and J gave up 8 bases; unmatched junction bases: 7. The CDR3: CASSQLPDREEKLFF. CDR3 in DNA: TGCGCCAGCAGCCAACTGCCGGACAGGGAGGAAAAACTGTTTTTT.

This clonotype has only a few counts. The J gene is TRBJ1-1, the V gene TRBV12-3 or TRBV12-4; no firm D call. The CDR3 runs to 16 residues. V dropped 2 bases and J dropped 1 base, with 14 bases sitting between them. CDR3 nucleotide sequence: TGTGCCAGCAGTTTACTTATCGGGAAGGGGAACACTGAAGCTTTCTTT. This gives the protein CASSLLIGKGNTEAFF.

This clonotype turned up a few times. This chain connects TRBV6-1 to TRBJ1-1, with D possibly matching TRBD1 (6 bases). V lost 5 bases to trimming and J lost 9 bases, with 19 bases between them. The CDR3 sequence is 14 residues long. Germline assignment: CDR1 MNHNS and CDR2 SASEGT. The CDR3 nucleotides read TGTGCCAGCAGTATTGAACGCGGGACACCTAAAGCTTTCTTT. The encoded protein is CASSIERGTPKAFF.

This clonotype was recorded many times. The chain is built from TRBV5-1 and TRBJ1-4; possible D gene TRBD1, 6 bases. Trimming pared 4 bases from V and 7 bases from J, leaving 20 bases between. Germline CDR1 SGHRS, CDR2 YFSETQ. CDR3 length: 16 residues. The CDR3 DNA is TGCGCCAGCAGCGTCCAATCAGGGGCAAAGGGTGAAAAACTGTTTTTT. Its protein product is CASSVQSGAKGEKLFF.

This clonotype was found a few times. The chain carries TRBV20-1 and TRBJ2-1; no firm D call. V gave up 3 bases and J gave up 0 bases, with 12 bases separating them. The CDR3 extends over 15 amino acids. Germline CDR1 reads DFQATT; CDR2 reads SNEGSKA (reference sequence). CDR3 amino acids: CSARANDASYNEQFF. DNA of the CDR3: TGCAGTGCTAGGGCCAACGATGCCTCCTACAATGAGCAGTTCTTC.

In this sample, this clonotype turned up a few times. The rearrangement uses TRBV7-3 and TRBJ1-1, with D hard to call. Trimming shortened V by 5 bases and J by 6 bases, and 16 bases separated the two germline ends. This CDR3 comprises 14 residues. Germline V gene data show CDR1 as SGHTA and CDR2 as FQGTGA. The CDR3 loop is CASSNRPGISEAFF. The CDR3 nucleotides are TGTGCCAGCAGCAATCGCCCAGGAATTTCTGAAGCTTTCTTT.

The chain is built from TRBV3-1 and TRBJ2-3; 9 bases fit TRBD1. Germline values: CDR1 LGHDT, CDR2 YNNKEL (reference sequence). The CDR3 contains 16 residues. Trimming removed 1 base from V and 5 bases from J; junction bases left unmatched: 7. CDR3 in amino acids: CASSQGGQGRLDTQYF. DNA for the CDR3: TGTGCCAGCAGCCAAGGAGGACAGGGGAGATTAGATACGCAGTATTTT.

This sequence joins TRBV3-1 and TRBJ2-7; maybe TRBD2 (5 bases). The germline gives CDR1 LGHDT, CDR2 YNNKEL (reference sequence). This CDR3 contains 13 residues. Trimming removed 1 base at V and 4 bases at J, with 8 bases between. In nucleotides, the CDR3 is TGTGCCAGCAGCCAAGTGGGCGGGTACGAGCAGTACTTC. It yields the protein CASSQVGGYEQYF.

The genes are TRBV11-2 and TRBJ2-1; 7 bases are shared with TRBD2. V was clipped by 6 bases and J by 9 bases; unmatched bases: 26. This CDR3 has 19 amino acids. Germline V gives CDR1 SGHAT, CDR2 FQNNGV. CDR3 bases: TGTGCCAGCAGTTTATATCCAGAGGGATGGGACTACTTCCTTTTTGAGCAGTTCTTC. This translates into CASSLYPEGWDYFLFEQFF.

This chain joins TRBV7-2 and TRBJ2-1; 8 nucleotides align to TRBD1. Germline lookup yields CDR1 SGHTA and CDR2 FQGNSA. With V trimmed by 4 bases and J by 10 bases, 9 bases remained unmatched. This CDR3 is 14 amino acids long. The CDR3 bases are TGTGCCAGCAGCTACTATACAGGGGGAAAAGAGCAGTTCTTC. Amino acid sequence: CASSYYTGGKEQFF.

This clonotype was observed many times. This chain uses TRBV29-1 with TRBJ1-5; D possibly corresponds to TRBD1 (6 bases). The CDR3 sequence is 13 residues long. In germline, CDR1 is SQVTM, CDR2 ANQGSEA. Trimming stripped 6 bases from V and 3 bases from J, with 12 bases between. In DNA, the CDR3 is TGCAGCGTGGATACAGGGCTCAATCAGCCCCAGCATTTT. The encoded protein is CSVDTGLNQPQHF. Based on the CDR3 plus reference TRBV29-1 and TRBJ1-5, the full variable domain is SAVISQKPSRDICQRGTSLTIQCQVDSQVTMMFWYRQQPGQSLTLIATANQGSEATYESGFVIDKFPISRPNLTFSTLTVSNMSPEDSSIYLCSVDTGLNQPQHFGDGTRLSIL.

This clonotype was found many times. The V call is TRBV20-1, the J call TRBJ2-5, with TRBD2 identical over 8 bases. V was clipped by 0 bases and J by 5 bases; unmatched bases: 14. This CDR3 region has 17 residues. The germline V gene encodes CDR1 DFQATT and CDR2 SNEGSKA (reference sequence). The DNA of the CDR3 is TGCAGTGCTAGAGATCACCGGCCAAGCGGGAGCTACGAGACCCAGTACTTC. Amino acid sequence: CSARDHRPSGSYETQYF.

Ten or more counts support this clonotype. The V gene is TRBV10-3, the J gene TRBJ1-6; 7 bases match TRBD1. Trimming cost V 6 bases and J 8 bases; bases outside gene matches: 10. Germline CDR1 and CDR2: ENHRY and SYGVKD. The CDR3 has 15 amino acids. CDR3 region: CAIRVGGQFDSPLHF. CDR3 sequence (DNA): TGTGCCATCAGGGTTGGGGGACAGTTTGATTCACCCCTCCACTTT.

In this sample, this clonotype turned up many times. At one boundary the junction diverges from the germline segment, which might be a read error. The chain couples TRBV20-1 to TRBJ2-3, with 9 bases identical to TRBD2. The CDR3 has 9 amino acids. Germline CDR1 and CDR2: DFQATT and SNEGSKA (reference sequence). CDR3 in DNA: TGCAGTGCGCAATTACTAGCGGGTTTT. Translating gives CSAQLLAGF.